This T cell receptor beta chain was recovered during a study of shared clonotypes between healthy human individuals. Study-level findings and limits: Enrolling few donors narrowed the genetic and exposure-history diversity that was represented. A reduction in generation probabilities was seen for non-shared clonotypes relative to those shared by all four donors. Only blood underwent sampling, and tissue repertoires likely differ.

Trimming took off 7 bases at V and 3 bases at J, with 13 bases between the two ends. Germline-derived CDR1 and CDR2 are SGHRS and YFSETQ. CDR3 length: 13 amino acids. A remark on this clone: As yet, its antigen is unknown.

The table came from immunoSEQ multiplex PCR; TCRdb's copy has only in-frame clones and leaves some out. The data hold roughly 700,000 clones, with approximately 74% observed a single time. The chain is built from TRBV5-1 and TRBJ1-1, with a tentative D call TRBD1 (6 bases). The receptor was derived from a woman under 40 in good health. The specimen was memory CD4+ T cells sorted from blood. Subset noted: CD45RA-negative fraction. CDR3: CASAQGRDTEAFF. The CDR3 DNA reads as TGCGCCAGCGCACAGGGCCGGGACACTGAAGCTTTCTTT.